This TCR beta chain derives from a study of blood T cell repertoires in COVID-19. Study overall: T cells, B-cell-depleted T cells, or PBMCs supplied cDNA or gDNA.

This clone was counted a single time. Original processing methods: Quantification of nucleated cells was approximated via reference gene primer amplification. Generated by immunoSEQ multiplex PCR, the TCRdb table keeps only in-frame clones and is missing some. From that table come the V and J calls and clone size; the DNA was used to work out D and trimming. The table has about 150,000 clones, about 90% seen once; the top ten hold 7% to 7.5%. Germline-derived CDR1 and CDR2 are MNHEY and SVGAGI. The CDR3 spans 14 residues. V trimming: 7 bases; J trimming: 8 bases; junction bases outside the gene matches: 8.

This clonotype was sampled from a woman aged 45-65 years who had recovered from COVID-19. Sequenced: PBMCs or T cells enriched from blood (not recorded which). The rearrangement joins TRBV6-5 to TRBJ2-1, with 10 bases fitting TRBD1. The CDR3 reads CASTRQGAGDEQFF. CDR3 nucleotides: TGTGCCAGCACTAGACAGGGGGCGGGCGATGAGCAGTTCTTC.